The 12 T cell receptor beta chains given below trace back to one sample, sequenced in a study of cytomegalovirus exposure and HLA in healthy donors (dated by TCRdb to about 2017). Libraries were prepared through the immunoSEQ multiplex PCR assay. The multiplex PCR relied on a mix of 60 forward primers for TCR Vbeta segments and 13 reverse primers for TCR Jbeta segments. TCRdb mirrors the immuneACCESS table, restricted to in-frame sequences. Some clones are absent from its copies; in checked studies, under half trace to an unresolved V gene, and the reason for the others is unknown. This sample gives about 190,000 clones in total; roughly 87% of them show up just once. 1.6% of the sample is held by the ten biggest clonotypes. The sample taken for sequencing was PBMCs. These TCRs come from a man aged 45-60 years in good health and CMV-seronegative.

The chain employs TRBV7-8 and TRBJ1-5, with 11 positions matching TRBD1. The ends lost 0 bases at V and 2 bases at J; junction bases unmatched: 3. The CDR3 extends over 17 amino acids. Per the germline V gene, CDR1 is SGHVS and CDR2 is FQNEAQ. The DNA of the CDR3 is TGTGCCAGCAGCTTAGCTGGGACAGGGGGAGGCAATCAGCCCCAGCATTTT. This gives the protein CASSLAGTGGGNQPQHF.

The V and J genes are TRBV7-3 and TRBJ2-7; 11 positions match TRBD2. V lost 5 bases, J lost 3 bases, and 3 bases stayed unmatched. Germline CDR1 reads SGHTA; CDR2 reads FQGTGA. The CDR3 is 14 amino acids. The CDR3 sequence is CASSNSGGDYEQYF. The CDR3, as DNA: TGTGCCAGCAGCAATAGCGGGGGGGACTACGAGCAGTACTTC.

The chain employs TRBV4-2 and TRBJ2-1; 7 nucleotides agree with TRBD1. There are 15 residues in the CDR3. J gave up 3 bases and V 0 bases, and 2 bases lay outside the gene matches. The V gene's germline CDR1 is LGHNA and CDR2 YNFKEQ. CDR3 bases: TGTGCCAGCAGCCAAGAGGGACAGATCTACAATGAGCAGTTCTTC. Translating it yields CASSQEGQIYNEQFF.

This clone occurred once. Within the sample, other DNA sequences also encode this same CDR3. The DNA for the CDR3 is TGCGCCAGCAGCCAAGAGGCCAGCTCCTACAATGAGCAGTTCTTC. This codes for CASSQEASSYNEQFF. This chain joins TRBV4-3 and TRBJ2-1; D unresolved. The CDR3 is made up of 15 amino acids. The germline V gene encodes CDR1 LGHNA and CDR2 YSLEER. Trimming took 0 bases from V and 0 from J, leaving 6 bases between them.

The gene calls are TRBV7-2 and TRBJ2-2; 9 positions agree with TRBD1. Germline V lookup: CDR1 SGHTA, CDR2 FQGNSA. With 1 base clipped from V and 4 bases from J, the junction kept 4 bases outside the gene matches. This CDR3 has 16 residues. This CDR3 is CASSLVGQGITGELFF. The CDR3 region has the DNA TGTGCCAGCAGCTTAGTCGGACAGGGGATCACCGGGGAGCTGTTTTTT.

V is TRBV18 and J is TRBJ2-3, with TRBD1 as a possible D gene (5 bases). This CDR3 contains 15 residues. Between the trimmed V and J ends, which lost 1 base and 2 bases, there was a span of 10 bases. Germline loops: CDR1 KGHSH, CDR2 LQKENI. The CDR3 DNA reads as TGTGCCAGCTCACCACTTGACAGCTCCACAGATACGCAGTATTTT. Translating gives CASSPLDSSTDTQYF.

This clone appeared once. The CDR3 region is CASSTPAGTAHPGELFF. CDR3 nucleotide sequence: TGTGCCAGTAGTACACCGGCCGGGACAGCTCATCCCGGGGAGCTGTTTTTT. The chain combines TRBV19 with TRBJ2-2; 7 nucleotides match TRBD1. V lost 4 bases, J lost 6 bases, and 14 bases stayed unmatched. The germline CDR1 and CDR2 sequences are LNHDA and SQIVND (reference sequence). The CDR3 has 17 residues.

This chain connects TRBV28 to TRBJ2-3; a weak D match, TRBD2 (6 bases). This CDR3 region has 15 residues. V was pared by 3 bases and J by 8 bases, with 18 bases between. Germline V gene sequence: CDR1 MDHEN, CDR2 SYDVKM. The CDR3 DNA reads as TGTGCCAGCAGTTTGGGACGTCTCTCCGGGGGTACGCAGTATTTT. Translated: CASSLGRLSGGTQYF.

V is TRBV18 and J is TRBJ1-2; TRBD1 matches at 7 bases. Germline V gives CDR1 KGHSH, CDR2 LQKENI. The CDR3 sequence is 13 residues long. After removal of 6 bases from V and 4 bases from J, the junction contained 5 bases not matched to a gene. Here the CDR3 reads CASSPGQSYGYTF. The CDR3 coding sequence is TGTGCCAGCTCTCCGGGACAGAGCTATGGCTACACCTTC.

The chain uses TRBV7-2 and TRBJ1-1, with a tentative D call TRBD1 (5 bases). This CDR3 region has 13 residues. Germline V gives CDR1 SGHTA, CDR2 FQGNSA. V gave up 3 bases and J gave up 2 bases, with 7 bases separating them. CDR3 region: CASSFRVNTEAFF. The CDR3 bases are TGTGCCAGCAGCTTCAGGGTTAACACTGAAGCTTTCTTT. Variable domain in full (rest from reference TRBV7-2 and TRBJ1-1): GAGVSQSPSNKVTEKGKDVELRCDPISGHTALYWYRQSLGQGLEFLIYFQGNSAPDKSGLPSDRFSAERTGGSVSTLTIQRTQQEDSAVYLCASSFRVNTEAFFGQGTRLTVV.

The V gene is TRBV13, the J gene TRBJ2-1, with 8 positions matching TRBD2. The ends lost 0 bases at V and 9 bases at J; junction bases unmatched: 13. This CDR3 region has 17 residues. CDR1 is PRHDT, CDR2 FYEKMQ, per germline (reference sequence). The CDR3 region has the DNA TGTGCCAGCAGCTTAGGTAATCTTTGCGGGAGGAGTTGTGAGCAGTTCTTC. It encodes CASSLGNLCGRSCEQFF.

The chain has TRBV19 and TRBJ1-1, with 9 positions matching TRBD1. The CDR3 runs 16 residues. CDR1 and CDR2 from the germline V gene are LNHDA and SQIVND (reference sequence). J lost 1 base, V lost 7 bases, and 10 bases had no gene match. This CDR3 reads CASTKYGTGKNTEAFF. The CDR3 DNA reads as TGTGCCAGTACCAAATACGGGACAGGGAAGAACACTGAAGCTTTCTTT.